The next 2 T cell receptor beta chains were all read from a single sample in a study of T-cell memory formation after mild COVID-19. TCRdb reprocessed the 5' RACE reads with MiXCR, giving one entry per CDR3 protein. Found here are roughly 43,000 distinct CDR3 sequences, roughly 9.8% of them singletons; the top ten hold about 11%. The specimen sequenced was PBMCs or a T cell subset sorted from them (not recorded which). The receptors were gathered from an adult woman who had mild COVID-19 (a few samples of this study predate the infection). Cell type and time point are not known.

This clonotype turned up a few times. At one end the junction does not follow the germline gene, possibly because of a read error. This chain uses TRBV10-3 with TRBJ1-1; weak D call: TRBD1 (5 bases). The CDR3 is 13 amino acids. Looked up from germline, CDR1 is ENHRY and CDR2 is SYGVKD. CDR3 protein: CASGRAENTEDFF. CDR3 DNA: TGTGCCAGCGGCAGGGCCGAGAACACTGAAGATTTCTTT.

This clonotype was seen a handful of times. This chain links TRBV5-8 with TRBJ2-7; D is unclear. Trimming removed 2 bases at V and 3 bases at J, with 12 bases between. The germline CDR1 and CDR2 sequences are SGHTS and YDEGEE. This CDR3 spans 14 amino acids. The CDR3 here is CASSLTPSDYEQYF. The DNA of the CDR3 is TGTGCCAGCAGCTTAACGCCTTCGGACTACGAGCAGTACTTC.